These T cell receptor beta chains were read from a single sample in a study of blood T cells in healthy people across ages. TCRdb itself ran the 5' RACE reads through MiXCR, one entry per CDR3 protein. The repertoire holds 600,000 or so distinct CDR3 sequences, with around 21% as singletons. The sequenced sample consisted of blood. The receptors here all came from a man in his 70s in good health. Each CDR3 is given with its conserved first and last residue. Each record gives: D gene, V gene, J gene, clone size, CDR3 DNA, CDR3 protein. A D gene is named only where the DNA matches it firmly. Size values are once, few and many counts, or a class for expanded clones, and some rows have none.

>TRBD2|TRBV6-2/TRBV6-3|TRBJ2-1|many
TGTGCCAGCCGCACCCCTACTAGCGTTAGCTCCTACAATGAGCAGTTCTTC
CASRTPTSVSSYNEQFF
>.|TRBV6-1|TRBJ2-3|.
TGTGCCAGCAGTGAGGGGGCAGATACGCAGTATTTT
CASSEGADTQYF
>TRBD2|TRBV9|TRBJ2-1|few
TGTGCCAGCAGCGTAGCGCCCGGACTAGCGGGAGGTTCCTACAATGAGCAGTTCTTC
CASSVAPGLAGGSYNEQFF
>TRBD2|TRBV2|TRBJ2-5|.
TGTGCCAGCAGTGGACTAGCGGGAGTTGAGGAGACCCAGTACTTC
CASSGLAGVEETQYF
>.|TRBV20-1|TRBJ2-5|few
TGCAGTGCTAGAGATCAGTCGTACCAAGAGACCCAGTACTTC
CSARDQSYQETQYF
>.|TRBV7-2|TRBJ1-4|.
TGTGCCAGCAGCTTAGTTGTCAGGAATAATGAAAACCTGTTTTTT
CASSLVVRNNENLFF
>TRBD2|TRBV3-1|TRBJ2-1|many
TGTGCCAGCAGCCCACTAGCGGGAGTCTACAATGAGCAGTTCTTC
CASSPLAGVYNEQFF
>.|TRBV20-1|TRBJ2-5|many
TGCAGTGCCAAAAAAAGTTGGGAGACCCAGTACTTC
CSAKKSWETQYF
>TRBD1|TRBV20-1|TRBJ2-1|few
TGCAGTGCTAGAGATTACCGCGCGGCGACAGGGGTCAATGAGCAGTTCTTC
CSARDYRAATGVNEQFF
>.|TRBV12-3/TRBV12-4|TRBJ2-7|many
TGTGCCAGCAGTTCCTTCGACGAGCAGTACTTC
CASSSFDEQYF
>.|TRBV3-1|TRBJ1-2|.
TGTGCCAGCAGAACTACAGGCTATGGCTACACCTTC
CASRTTGYGYTF
>.|TRBV20-1|TRBJ2-5|few
TGCAGTGCTAGAGATACGCTAAAGGGCGAGACCCAGTACTTC
CSARDTLKGETQYF
>.|TRBV12-3/TRBV12-4|TRBJ2-1|.
TGTGCCAGCAGTCCCCCACGGGGAGGAGACAATGAGCAGTTCTTC
CASSPPRGGDNEQFF
>TRBD1|TRBV7-2|TRBJ2-1|.
TGTGCCAGCAACAGACAGGGGGCTTCCAATGAGCAGTTCTTC
CASNRQGASNEQFF
>TRBD2|TRBV30|TRBJ2-5|.
TGTGCCTGGAGTTACGCCGGGAGGACGGGTGAGACCCAGTACTTC
CAWSYAGRTGETQYF
>.|TRBV5-1|TRBJ2-3|.
TGCGCCAGCAGCTTGGATGTTACAGATACGCAGTATTTT
CASSLDVTDTQYF
>.|TRBV20-1|TRBJ2-7|few
TGCAGTGCTTTGGGGAGCCACGAGCAGTACTTC
CSALGSHEQYF
>.|TRBV2|TRBJ2-5|few
TGTGCCAGCAGTGTAGCTAGGAGGGAGACCCAGTACTTC
CASSVARRETQYF
>.|TRBV4-1|TRBJ1-2|.
TGCGCCAGCAGCCAAGATGGGACACGGGCCATTAACTATGGCTACACCTTC
CASSQDGTRAINYGYTF
>.|TRBV7-2|TRBJ1-1|few
TGTGCCAGCAGCCTAACAAGAATGAACACTGAAGCTTTCTTT
CASSLTRMNTEAFF
>TRBD2|TRBV6-5|TRBJ2-5|few
TGTGCCAGCAGTTACTCTCCGGGAGGAGAAGAGACCCGGTACTTC
CASSYSPGGEETRYF
>.|TRBV5-1|TRBJ1-6|.
TGCGCCAGCAGCTTCGCGGTTTCCTCGTTGAATTCACCCCTCCACTTT
CASSFAVSSLNSPLHF
>TRBD1|TRBV11-2|TRBJ2-3|few
TGTGCCAGCAGCCAACTGACAGGGCAGGGAGATACGCAGTATTTT
CASSQLTGQGDTQYF
>TRBD2|TRBV20-1|TRBJ2-1|.
TGCAGTGCTATTAGCGGGGCCTACAATGAGCAGTTCTTC
CSAISGAYNEQFF
>.|TRBV2|TRBJ1-1|.
TGTGCCAGCGAGCCGTGGGTGGGGAACACTGAAGCTTTCTTT
CASEPWVGNTEAFF
>.|TRBV3-1|TRBJ2-4|few
TGTGCCAGCAGCCAACTAGGGTCAGCCAAAAACATTCAGTACTTC
CASSQLGSAKNIQYF
>.|TRBV2|TRBJ2-7|.
TGTGCCAGCAACAGGGCTGCCTACGAGCAGTACTTC
CASNRAAYEQYF
>TRBD1|TRBV11-2|TRBJ2-3|many
TGTGCCAGCAGCTTAGCGGGACAGCTGAGCACAGATACGCAGTATTTT
CASSLAGQLSTDTQYF
>.|TRBV20-1|TRBJ2-3|.
TGCAGTGCTAGGCCTCAGCGGAACACAGATACGCAGTATTTT
CSARPQRNTDTQYF
>TRBD2|TRBV20-1|TRBJ2-3|few
TGCAGTGCCCCGGGCGGGGGTACGCAGTATTTT
CSAPGGGTQYF
>.|TRBV27|TRBJ2-5|.
TGTGCCAGCAGTAACGGTGGAGGACGGCTGAACGGGGAGACCCAGTACTTC
CASSNGGGRLNGETQYF
>TRBD1|TRBV5-1|TRBJ1-2|.
TGCGCCAGCAGCCCTACAGGGGGTTCAAATGGCTACACCTTC
CASSPTGGSNGYTF
>TRBD1|TRBV29-1|TRBJ2-1|few
TGCAGCGCCAACAGGGGTGGCTATGAGCAGTTCTTC
CSANRGGYEQFF
>TRBD2|TRBV6-1|TRBJ2-5|many
TGTGCCAGCGGCGGACTAGCGGGAGAGACCCAGTACTTC
CASGGLAGETQYF
>TRBD1|TRBV29-1|TRBJ2-6|.
TGCAGCGCAACGGACAGGCCCAGCTCTGGGGCCAACGTCCTGACTTTC
CSATDRPSSGANVLTF
>.|TRBV29-1|TRBJ1-3|.
.
CSVASGSGNTMYF
>.|TRBV27|TRBJ1-1|few
TGTGCCAGCAGTTTAGAGGGCACAAACACTGAAGCTTTCTTT
CASSLEGTNTEAFF
>.|TRBV3-1|TRBJ1-2|few
TGTGCCAGCAGCCAAGAAAGGGTCAAGGGCTACACCTTC
CASSQERVKGYTF
>.|TRBV10-1|TRBJ2-3|.
TGCGCCCTCCCCTCAGGGTCAGATACGCAGTATTTT
CALPSGSDTQYF
>.|TRBV7-2|TRBJ2-5|few
TGTGCCAGCAGCCCAGGGGTATCGGGAGAGACCCAGTACTTC
CASSPGVSGETQYF
>.|TRBV5-1|TRBJ2-2|few
TGCGCCAGCAGCTTACGGGCCGCGAAAAACACCGGGGAGCTGTTTTTT
CASSLRAAKNTGELFF
>.|TRBV6-1|TRBJ1-4|.
TGTGCCAGCGCAAACAACCCCGGAACTAATGAAAAACTGTTTTTT
CASANNPGTNEKLFF
>.|TRBV5-1|TRBJ2-5|many
TGCGCCAGCAGCTTAAACGAAGAGACCCAGTACTTC
CASSLNEETQYF
>.|TRBV9|TRBJ1-2|.
TGTGCCAGCAGCGTAGTGGCGGACTATGGCTACACCTTC
CASSVVADYGYTF
>.|TRBV5-1|TRBJ2-5|.
TGCGCCAGCAGCTTGGGGAATCTGGGGCAAGAGACCCAGTACTTC
CASSLGNLGQETQYF
>.|TRBV6-1|TRBJ1-2|few
TGTGCCAGCAGTGCCAGACAGGCATCTAACTATGGCTACACCTTC
CASSARQASNYGYTF
>.|TRBV11-2|TRBJ2-5|.
TGTGCCAGCAGCTTAATCCCTCTAGCGTCCCAAGAGACCCAGTACTTC
CASSLIPLASQETQYF
>TRBD2|TRBV5-1|TRBJ2-1|few
TGCGCCAGCAGCGCGGGACTAGCGGGAGGGAGTGAGCAGTTCTTC
CASSAGLAGGSEQFF
>TRBD1|TRBV2|TRBJ2-4|.
TGTGCCAGCAGTGTAGACAGGGGGCGGAACATTCAGTACTTC
CASSVDRGRNIQYF
>.|TRBV25-1|TRBJ1-4|.
TGTGCCAGCAGCCATGGTGGGGGGGATTCTGAAAAACTGTTTTTT
CASSHGGGDSEKLFF
>TRBD1|TRBV5-8|TRBJ2-5|.
TGTGCCAGCAGCTGGGGACAGAATCAAGAGACCCAGTACTTC
CASSWGQNQETQYF
>.|TRBV29-1|TRBJ2-5|.
TGCAGCGTGGTCGGACTCCAGTACCAAGAGACCCAGTACTTC
CSVVGLQYQETQYF
>TRBD1|TRBV29-1|TRBJ2-7|many
TGCAGCGCTGGGACAGGGGCTGTCGAGCAGTACTTC
CSAGTGAVEQYF